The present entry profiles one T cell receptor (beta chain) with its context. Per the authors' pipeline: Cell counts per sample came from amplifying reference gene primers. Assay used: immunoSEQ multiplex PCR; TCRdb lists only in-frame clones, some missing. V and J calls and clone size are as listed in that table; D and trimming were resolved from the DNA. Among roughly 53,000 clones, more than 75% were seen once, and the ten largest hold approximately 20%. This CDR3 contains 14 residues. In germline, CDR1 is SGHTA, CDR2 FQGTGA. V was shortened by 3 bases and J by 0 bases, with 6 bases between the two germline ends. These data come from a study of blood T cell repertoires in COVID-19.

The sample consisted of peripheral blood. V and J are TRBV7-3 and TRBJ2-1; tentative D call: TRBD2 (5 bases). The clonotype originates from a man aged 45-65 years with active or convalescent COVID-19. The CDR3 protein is CASSFSGSYNEQFF. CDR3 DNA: TGTGCCAGCAGCTTCAGCGGCTCCTACAATGAGCAGTTCTTC.